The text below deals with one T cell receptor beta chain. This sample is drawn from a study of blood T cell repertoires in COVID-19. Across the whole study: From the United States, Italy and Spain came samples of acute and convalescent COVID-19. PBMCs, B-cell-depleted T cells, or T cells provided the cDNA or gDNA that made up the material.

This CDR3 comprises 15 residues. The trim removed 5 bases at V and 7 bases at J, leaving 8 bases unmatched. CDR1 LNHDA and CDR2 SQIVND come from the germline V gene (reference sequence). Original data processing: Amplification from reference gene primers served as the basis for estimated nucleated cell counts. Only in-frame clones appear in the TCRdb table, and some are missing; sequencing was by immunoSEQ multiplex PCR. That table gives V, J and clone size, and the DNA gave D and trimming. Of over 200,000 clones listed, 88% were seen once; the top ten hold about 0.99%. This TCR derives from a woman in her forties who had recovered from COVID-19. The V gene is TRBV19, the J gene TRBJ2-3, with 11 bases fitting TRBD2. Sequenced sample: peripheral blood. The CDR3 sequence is CASSSLAGGVNTQYF. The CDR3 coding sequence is TGTGCCAGTAGTTCGCTAGCGGGAGGCGTGAATACGCAGTATTTT.